This entry describes one TCR beta chain. The data originate from a study of blood T cell repertoires in COVID-19. For the study at large: Sample material is recorded as cDNA or gDNA derived from T cells, B-cell-depleted T cells, or PBMCs.

In the original processing: Estimation of nucleated cell counts relied on the amplification of reference gene primers. TCRdb keeps only in-frame clones here, not all; method: immunoSEQ multiplex PCR. V, J and clone size reflect that table, while D and trimming were determined from the DNA. The sample gives roughly 400,000 clones, more than 75% of which show up once; roughly 9.4% is in the top ten. The clonotype originates from a woman aged 50 to 65 who had recovered from COVID-19. Sequencing used PBMCs or T cells enriched from blood (not recorded which).

In nucleotides, the CDR3 is TGTGCCAGCACTTCCCAAACAGGGGGCGCCGAGACCCAGTACTTC. Its translation: CASTSQTGGAETQYF. V gene TRBV28 combines with J gene TRBJ2-5; TRBD1 matches 9 bases. The V gene's germline CDR1 is MDHEN and CDR2 SYDVKM. The CDR3 consists of 15 residues. The V and J ends lost 7 bases and 5 bases, in that order; junction bases with no gene match: 11.